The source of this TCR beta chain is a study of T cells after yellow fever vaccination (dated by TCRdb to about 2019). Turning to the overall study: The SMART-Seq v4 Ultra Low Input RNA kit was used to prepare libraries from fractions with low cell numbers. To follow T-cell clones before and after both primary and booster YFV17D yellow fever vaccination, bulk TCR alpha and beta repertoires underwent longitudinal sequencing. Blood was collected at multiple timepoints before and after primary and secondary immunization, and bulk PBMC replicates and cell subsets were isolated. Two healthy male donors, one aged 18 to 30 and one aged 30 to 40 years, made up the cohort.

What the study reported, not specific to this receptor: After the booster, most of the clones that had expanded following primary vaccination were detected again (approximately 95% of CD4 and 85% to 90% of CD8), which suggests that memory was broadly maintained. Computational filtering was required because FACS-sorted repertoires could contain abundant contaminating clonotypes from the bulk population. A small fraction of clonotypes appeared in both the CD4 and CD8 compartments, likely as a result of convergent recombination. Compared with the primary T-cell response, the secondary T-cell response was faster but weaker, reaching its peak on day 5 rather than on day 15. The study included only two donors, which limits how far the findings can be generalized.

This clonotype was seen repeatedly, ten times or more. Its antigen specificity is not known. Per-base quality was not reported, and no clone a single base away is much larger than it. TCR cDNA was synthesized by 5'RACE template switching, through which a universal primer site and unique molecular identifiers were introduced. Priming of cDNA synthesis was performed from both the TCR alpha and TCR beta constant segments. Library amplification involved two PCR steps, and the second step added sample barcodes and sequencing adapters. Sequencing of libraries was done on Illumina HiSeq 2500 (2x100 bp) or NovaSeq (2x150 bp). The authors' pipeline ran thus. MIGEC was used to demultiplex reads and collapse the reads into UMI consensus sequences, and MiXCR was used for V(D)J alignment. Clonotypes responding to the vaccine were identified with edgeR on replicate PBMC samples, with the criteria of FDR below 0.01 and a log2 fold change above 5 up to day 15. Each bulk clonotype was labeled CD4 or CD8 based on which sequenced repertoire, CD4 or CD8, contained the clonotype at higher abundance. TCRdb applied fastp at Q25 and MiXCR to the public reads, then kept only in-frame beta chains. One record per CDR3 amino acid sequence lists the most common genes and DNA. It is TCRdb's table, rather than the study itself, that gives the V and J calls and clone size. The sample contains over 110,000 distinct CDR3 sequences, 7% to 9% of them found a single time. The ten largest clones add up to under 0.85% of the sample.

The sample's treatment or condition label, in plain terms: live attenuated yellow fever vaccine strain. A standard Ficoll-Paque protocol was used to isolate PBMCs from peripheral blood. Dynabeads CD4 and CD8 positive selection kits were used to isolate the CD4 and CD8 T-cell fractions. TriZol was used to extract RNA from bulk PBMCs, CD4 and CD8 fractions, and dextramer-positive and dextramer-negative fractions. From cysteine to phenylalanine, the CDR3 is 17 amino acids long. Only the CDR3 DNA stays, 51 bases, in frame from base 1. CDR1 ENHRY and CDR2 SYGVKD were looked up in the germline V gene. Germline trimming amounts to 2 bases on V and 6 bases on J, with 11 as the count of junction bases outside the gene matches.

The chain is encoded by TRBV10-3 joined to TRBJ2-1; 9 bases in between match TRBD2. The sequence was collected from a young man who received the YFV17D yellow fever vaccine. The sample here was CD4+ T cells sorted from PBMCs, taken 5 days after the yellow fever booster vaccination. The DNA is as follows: TGTGCCATCAGTGAGCCCAGCGGGAGGAAGGTGAGCAATGAGCAGTTCTTC. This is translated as CAISEPSGRKVSNEQFF.